The 11 T cell receptor beta chains listed next were all sequenced from one sample in a study of cytotoxic CD8 clonotypes in ibrutinib-treated CLL. The table came from immunoSEQ multiplex PCR; TCRdb's copy has only in-frame clones and leaves some out. The sample has fewer than 30,000 clones, about two thirds seen once. Source: PBMCs, taken at disease progression, from a patient treated with ibrutinib. These receptors were collected from a human donor with chronic lymphocytic leukemia.

This clone was seen only once. The J gene is TRBJ2-7, the V gene TRBV13, with 7 bases fitting TRBD2. Germline loops: CDR1 PRHDT, CDR2 FYEKMQ (reference sequence). CDR3 size: 14 residues. With V trimmed by 5 bases and J by 4 bases, 8 bases remained unmatched. CDR3 nucleotide sequence: TGTGCCAGCAGCCCACCAGGGAGGGGTTACGAGCAGTACTTC. This translates into CASSPPGRGYEQYF.

The chain uses TRBV6-4 and TRBJ2-7; 7 bases are a match to TRBD1. Germline trimming cut 6 bases from V and 3 bases from J; bases unmatched to any gene: 5. This CDR3 has 13 amino acids. In germline, CDR1 is MRHNA, CDR2 SNTAGT. The CDR3: CASRGQTIYEQYF. The CDR3 DNA reads TGTGCCAGCAGGGGACAGACTATCTACGAGCAGTACTTC.

This chain connects TRBV30 to TRBJ2-7; 9 bases align to TRBD1. This CDR3 comprises 14 residues. After removal of 1 base from V and 9 bases from J, the junction contained 10 bases not matched to a gene. In germline, CDR1 is GTSNPN, CDR2 SVGIG (reference sequence). The DNA for the CDR3 is TGTGCCTGGAGTGCTGGGACAGGGAGAGGTGGGCAGTACTTC. Its translation is CAWSAGTGRGGQYF.

The chain joins TRBV9 to TRBJ1-6, with D uncertain. Germline V gene lookup returns CDR1 SGDLS and CDR2 YYNGEE. This CDR3 contains 16 residues. V was pared by 3 bases and J by 3 bases, with 13 bases between. This CDR3 is CASSAPDTNYNSPLHF. For the CDR3, the DNA is TGTGCCAGCAGCGCCCCTGACACGAACTATAATTCACCCCTCCACTTT.

The chain uses TRBV10-3 and TRBJ2-5; 13 bases are a match to TRBD2. The trim removed 3 bases at V and 0 bases at J, leaving 4 bases unmatched. This CDR3 comprises 17 residues. Germline V gene data show CDR1 as ENHRY and CDR2 as SYGVKD. CDR3 in amino acids: CAISELAGGLYQETQYF. The CDR3 DNA sequence: TGTGCCATCAGTGAACTAGCGGGGGGGCTGTACCAAGAGACCCAGTACTTC.

V usage is TRBV2 and J usage is TRBJ2-2; perhaps TRBD2 as D (6 bases). The germline gives CDR1 SNHLY, CDR2 FYNNEI. Deletions cut 8 bases from V and 6 bases from J, with 13 bases between. The CDR3 consists of 13 residues. The CDR3, as DNA: TGTGCCAGCGGAGGGGAATGGGCCGGGGAGCTGTTTTTT. It codes for CASGGEWAGELFF. The variable domain in full, completed from reference TRBV2 and TRBJ2-2, reads EPEVTQTPSHQVTQMGQEVILRCVPISNHLYFYWYRQILGQKVEFLVSFYNNEISEKSEIFDDQFSVERPDGSNFTLKIRSTKLEDSAMYFCASGGEWAGELFFGEGSRLTVL.

The chain joins TRBV4-1 to TRBJ2-1; 9 nucleotides agree with TRBD2. The germline V gene has CDR1 MGHRA and CDR2 YSYEKL. The CDR3 is 16 residues long. V was clipped by 3 bases and J by 1 base; unmatched bases: 4. CDR3 nucleotides: TGCGCCAGCAGCCACAATAGCGGGGGTTCCTACAATGAGCAGTTCTTC. It translates to CASSHNSGGSYNEQFF.

CDR3 protein: CASNSRDRDEQYF. The DNA for the CDR3 is TGCGCCAGCAATTCCCGGGACAGGGACGAGCAGTACTTC. The genes are TRBV10-2 and TRBJ2-7, with 9 bases identical to TRBD1. Germline V gene lookup returns CDR1 WSHSY and CDR2 SAAADI. This CDR3 contains 13 residues. After removal of 7 bases from V and 5 bases from J, the junction contained 6 bases not matched to a gene.

This clone showed up just a few times. J is TRBJ1-4 and V is TRBV18, with D unclear. The V gene lost 0 bases and the J gene lost 7 bases, with 12 bases spanning the gap. This CDR3 is 15 amino acids long. CDR1 is KGHSH and CDR2 is LQKENI in the germline V gene. The CDR3 bases are TGTGCCAGCTCACCACCGCCAGGCGTGAGTGAAAAACTGTTTTTT. It yields the protein CASSPPPGVSEKLFF.

The chain is built from TRBV11-2 and TRBJ2-5; D is unresolved. The germline V gene encodes CDR1 SGHAT and CDR2 FQNNGV. This CDR3 spans 15 amino acids. V lost 4 bases and J lost 5, with 17 bases in between. The CDR3 DNA reads TGTGCCAGCAGCTCAGGAAGGCAGTCATGGGAGACCCAGTACTTC. This encodes CASSSGRQSWETQYF. Combining the CDR3 with reference TRBV11-2 and TRBJ2-5 gives the whole variable domain EAGVAQSPRYKIIEKRQSVAFWCNPISGHATLYWYQQILGQGPKLLIQFQNNGVVDDSQLPKDRFSAERLKGVDSTLKIQPAKLEDSAVYLCASSSGRQSWETQYFGPGTRLLVL.

This clone has just a few counts. The rearrangement uses TRBV5-1 and TRBJ2-2; TRBD1 matches at 12 bases. The germline CDR1 and CDR2 sequences are SGHRS and YFSETQ. Trimming took 3 bases from V and 5 from J; bases not matched to a gene: 8. The CDR3 contains 17 residues. CDR3 DNA: TGCGCCAGCAGCTCGGGACAGGGGGCAGCTGGGACCGGGGAGCTGTTTTTT. Amino acid sequence: CASSSGQGAAGTGELFF.